These 18 T cell receptor beta chains were sequenced from one sample in a study of blood T cells in healthy people across ages. Through a sample-barcoded 5' primer and a J-beta primer mix, a second PCR was run for roughly 6 to 11 cycles. TCRdb re-called the 5' RACE reads through MiXCR, storing one row per CDR3 protein. The sample consists of about 1.4 million distinct CDR3 sequences, approximately 59% of them appearing once. Sequenced material: blood. The source is a man aged 18 to 35 in good health.

The V gene is TRBV10-3, the J gene TRBJ2-5; 8 nucleotides line up with TRBD2. CDR3 length equals 13 residues. Germline V gene data show CDR1 as ENHRY and CDR2 as SYGVKD. Trimming at V came to 6 bases and at J to 3 bases, leaving 3 bases not matched to a gene. Written as DNA, the CDR3 is TGTGCCATCAGGAAACTAGCGGAAGAGACCCAGTACTTC. Amino acids: CAIRKLAEETQYF.

The DNA for the CDR3 is TGTGCCAGCGCATCCGGGACTAGCGGTATTGGCACAGATACGCAGTATTTT. It encodes CASASGTSGIGTDTQYF. The J gene is TRBJ2-3, the V gene TRBV12-3 or TRBV12-4; TRBD2 matches at 11 bases. V lost 8 bases and J lost 1; bases outside the gene matches: 11. This CDR3 contains 17 residues.

This clonotype was picked up one time. The chain has TRBV12-3 or TRBV12-4 and TRBJ1-2, with D possibly being TRBD1 (6 bases). Deletions cut 6 bases from V and 4 bases from J, with 9 bases between. This CDR3 spans 12 amino acids. The CDR3 coding sequence is TGTGCCAGCAGAACAGGGTTCTATGGCTACACCTTC. Residues: CASRTGFYGYTF.

This sequence joins TRBV5-1 and TRBJ2-7; possible D gene TRBD2, 6 bases. V was cut by 0 bases and J by 2 bases, with 9 bases left in between. CDR1 SGHRS and CDR2 YFSETQ come from the germline V gene. There are 14 residues in the CDR3. The CDR3, as DNA: TGCGCCAGCAGCTTGGGGCGGGAAGCCTACGAGCAGTACTTC. Residues: CASSLGREAYEQYF.

The V and J genes are TRBV20-1 and TRBJ2-3; either TRBD1 or TRBD2 may fit D (5 bases each). Per the germline V gene, CDR1 is DFQATT and CDR2 is SNEGSKA (reference sequence). The CDR3 has 13 amino acids. Trimming removed 0 bases at V and 14 bases at J, with 18 bases between. CDR3 nucleotides: TGCAGTGCTAGAGATCCCGGACTTTCTGGGGCGTATTTT. It yields the protein CSARDPGLSGAYF.

This rearrangement joins TRBV2 to TRBJ2-7, with D perhaps matching TRBD1 (5 bases). Trimming pared 3 bases from V and 10 bases from J, leaving 25 bases between. The germline gives CDR1 SNHLY, CDR2 FYNNEI. The CDR3 covers 16 residues. The CDR3 bases are TGTGCCAGCAGTGAGAATGATAGGTCAGGGCGAGAGGCCCAGTACTTC. Translated: CASSENDRSGREAQYF.

This clonotype was recorded a few times. The chain recombines TRBV10-3 with TRBJ2-4; a weak D match, TRBD2 (7 bases). V gave up 3 bases and J gave up 8 bases, with 23 bases separating them. Germline V CDR1 and CDR2: ENHRY, SYGVKD. The CDR3 is 17 amino acids. The CDR3 DNA is TGTGCCATCAGTGATAAGGAGCGGGATAAGGGGGGAGACATTCAGTACTTC. It specifies CAISDKERDKGGDIQYF.

The CDR3 nucleotides are TGTGCCAGCAGTGACGGGGATGGCTACGAGCAGTACTTC. It yields the protein CASSDGDGYEQYF. The chain combines TRBV2 with TRBJ2-4, with D perhaps matching TRBD2 (5 bases). TRBJ2-7 explains the end of the DNA better; the J call may be wrong. Germline-derived CDR1 and CDR2 are SNHLY and FYNNEI. The CDR3 loop spans 13 amino acids.

V and J are TRBV29-1 and TRBJ2-1; D could derive from TRBD1 or TRBD2 (6 bases each). V lost 0 bases and J lost 9, with 18 bases in between. The CDR3 runs 15 residues. CDR1 SQVTM and CDR2 ANQGSEA come from the germline V gene. The CDR3 region is CSVEDPGRGPAEQFF. In DNA, the CDR3 is TGCAGCGTTGAAGATCCTGGACGGGGGCCTGCTGAGCAGTTCTTC.

There are a few counts of this clonotype. J is TRBJ1-2 and V is TRBV4-3; 9 nucleotides align to TRBD1. The CDR3 is 14 amino acids. Unmatched junction bases numbered 6, after V lost 5 bases and J lost 5 bases. CDR1 is LGHNA, CDR2 YSLEER, per germline. The CDR3 DNA follows: TGCGCCAGCAGCATAGACAGGGGGGGATATGGCTACACCTTC. Its protein is CASSIDRGGYGYTF.

This clonotype was seen a handful of times. This sequence joins TRBV10-3 and TRBJ1-2; 9 bases line up with TRBD1. The CDR3 spans 14 residues. V was pared by 2 bases and J by 5 bases, with 3 bases of the junction left unmatched. The germline V gene encodes CDR1 ENHRY and CDR2 SYGVKD. This chain's CDR3 is CAISEPGTGYGYTF. CDR3 DNA sequence: TGTGCCATCAGTGAGCCCGGGACAGGGTATGGCTACACCTTC.

This rearrangement joins TRBV11-2 to TRBJ2-1, with D unresolved. V lost 4 bases and J 0 bases, leaving 7 bases between the germline ends. This CDR3 region has 14 residues. Germline-derived CDR1 and CDR2 are SGHAT and FQNNGV. The CDR3, as DNA: TGTGCCAGCAGCTCGCAGTACTCCTACAATGAGCAGTTCTTC. Its translation is CASSSQYSYNEQFF. Full variable domain (missing parts from reference TRBV11-2 and TRBJ2-1): EAGVAQSPRYKIIEKRQSVAFWCNPISGHATLYWYQQILGQGPKLLIQFQNNGVVDDSQLPKDRFSAERLKGVDSTLKIQPAKLEDSAVYLCASSSQYSYNEQFFGPGTRLTVL.

The genes are TRBV2 and TRBJ2-5, with unresolved D. Germline lookup yields CDR1 SNHLY and CDR2 FYNNEI. The CDR3 sequence is 14 residues long. Trimming pared 2 bases from V and 1 base from J, leaving 8 bases between. DNA of the CDR3: TGTGCCAGCAGTGAACAAGCTTTCCAAGAGACCCAGTACTTC. This encodes CASSEQAFQETQYF.

V gene TRBV12-3 or TRBV12-4 combines with J gene TRBJ2-2; 9 bases fit TRBD1. With 6 bases clipped from V and 6 bases from J, the junction kept 14 bases outside the gene matches. This CDR3 contains 17 residues. The CDR3 loop is CASSRLTGTGTAGELFF. Here the CDR3 DNA reads TGTGCCAGCAGCCGATTAACCGGGACAGGGACCGCCGGGGAGCTGTTTTTT.

The rearrangement joins TRBV4-3 to TRBJ1-2; D unresolved. The V gene lost 0 bases and the J gene lost 4 bases, with 9 bases spanning the gap. The germline V gene has CDR1 LGHNA and CDR2 YSLEER. This CDR3 contains 14 residues. Here the CDR3 DNA reads TGCGCCAGCAGCCAAGATTCGGCGAGCTATGGCTACACCTTC. Translating gives CASSQDSASYGYTF.

This CDR3 is CASTGQGGPNQPQHF. CDR3 nucleotide sequence: TGTGCCAGCACGGGACAGGGAGGCCCTAATCAGCCCCAGCATTTT. This chain joins TRBV28 and TRBJ1-5; TRBD1 agrees at 9 bases. Unmatched junction bases numbered 8, after V lost 7 bases and J lost 4 bases. Germline-derived CDR1 and CDR2 are MDHEN and SYDVKM. The CDR3 spans 15 residues. Full variable domain (remainder filled in from reference TRBV28 and TRBJ1-5): DVKVTQSSRYLVKRTGEKVFLECVQDMDHENMFWYRQDPGLGLRLIYFSYDVKMKEKGDIPEGYSVSREKKERFSLILESASTNQTSMYLCASTGQGGPNQPQHFGDGTRLSIL.

The J gene is TRBJ2-1, the V gene TRBV6-4; 10 positions agree with TRBD2. This CDR3 contains 13 residues. Germline CDR1 is MRHNA and CDR2 is SNTAGT. The junction had 1 base not matched to a gene; V was cut back by 5 bases and J by 6 bases. CDR3 sequence: CASSSGGANEQFF. In nucleotides, the CDR3 is TGTGCCAGCAGTAGCGGGGGGGCCAATGAGCAGTTCTTC.

This clonotype was seen a handful of times. This chain links TRBV4-1 with TRBJ2-7; D may be TRBD1 (6 bases). The germline V gene encodes CDR1 MGHRA and CDR2 YSYEKL. The V gene lost 3 bases and the J gene lost 3 bases, with 12 bases spanning the gap. The CDR3 spans 14 residues. CDR3 loop: CASSQGASNYEQYF. Written as DNA, the CDR3 is TGCGCCAGCAGCCAGGGGGCAAGCAACTACGAGCAGTACTTC.